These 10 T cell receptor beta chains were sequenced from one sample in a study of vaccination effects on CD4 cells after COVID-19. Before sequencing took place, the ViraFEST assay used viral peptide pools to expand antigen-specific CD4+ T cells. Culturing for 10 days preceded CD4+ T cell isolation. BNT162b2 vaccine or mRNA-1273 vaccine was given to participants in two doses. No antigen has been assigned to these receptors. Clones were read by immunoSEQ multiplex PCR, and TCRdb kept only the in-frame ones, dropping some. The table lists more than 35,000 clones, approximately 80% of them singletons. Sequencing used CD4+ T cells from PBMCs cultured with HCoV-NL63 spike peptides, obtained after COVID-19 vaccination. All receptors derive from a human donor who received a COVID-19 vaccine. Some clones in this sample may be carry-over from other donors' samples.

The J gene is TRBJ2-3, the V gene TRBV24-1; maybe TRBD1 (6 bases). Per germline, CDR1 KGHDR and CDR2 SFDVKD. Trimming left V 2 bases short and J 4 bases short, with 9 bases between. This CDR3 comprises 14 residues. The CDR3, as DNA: TGTGCCACCAGTGATTACAGGGAAGCAGATACGCAGTATTTT. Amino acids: CATSDYREADTQYF.

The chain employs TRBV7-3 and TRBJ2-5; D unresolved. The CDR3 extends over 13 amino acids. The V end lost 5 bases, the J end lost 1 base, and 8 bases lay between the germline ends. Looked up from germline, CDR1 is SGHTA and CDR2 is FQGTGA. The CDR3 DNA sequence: TGTGCCAGCAGCAAAACCCTCCAAGAGACCCAGTACTTC. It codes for CASSKTLQETQYF.

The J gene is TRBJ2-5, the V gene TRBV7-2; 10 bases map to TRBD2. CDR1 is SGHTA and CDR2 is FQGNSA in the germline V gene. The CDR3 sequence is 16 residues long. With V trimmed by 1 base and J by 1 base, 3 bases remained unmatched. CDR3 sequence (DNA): TGTGCCAGCAGCTTAGTACTAGCGGGATTCCAAGAGACCCAGTACTTC. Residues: CASSLVLAGFQETQYF.

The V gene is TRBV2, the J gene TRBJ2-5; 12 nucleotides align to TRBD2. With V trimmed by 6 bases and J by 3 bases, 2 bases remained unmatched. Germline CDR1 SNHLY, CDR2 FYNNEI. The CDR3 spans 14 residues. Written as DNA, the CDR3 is TGTGCCAGCAGCCTAGCGGGGGGGAAAGAGACCCAGTACTTC. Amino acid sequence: CASSLAGGKETQYF.

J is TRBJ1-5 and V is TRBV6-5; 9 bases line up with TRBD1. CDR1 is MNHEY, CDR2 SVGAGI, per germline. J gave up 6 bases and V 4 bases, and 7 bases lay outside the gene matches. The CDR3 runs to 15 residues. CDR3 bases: TGTGCCAGCAGTTTTCCGGGACAGGGAGGTCAGCCCCAGCATTTT. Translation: CASSFPGQGGQPQHF.

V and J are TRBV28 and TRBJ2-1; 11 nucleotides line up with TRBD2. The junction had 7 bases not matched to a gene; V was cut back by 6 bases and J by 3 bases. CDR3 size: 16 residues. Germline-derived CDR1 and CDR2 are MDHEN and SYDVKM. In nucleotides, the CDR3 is TGTGCCAGCAGCCCCGCTAGCGGGGGGTACTACAATGAGCAGTTCTTC. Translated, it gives CASSPASGGYYNEQFF. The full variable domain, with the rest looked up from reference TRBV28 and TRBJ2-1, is DVKVTQSSRYLVKRTGEKVFLECVQDMDHENMFWYRQDPGLGLRLIYFSYDVKMKEKGDIPEGYSVSREKKERFSLILESASTNQTSMYLCASSPASGGYYNEQFFGPGTRLTVL.

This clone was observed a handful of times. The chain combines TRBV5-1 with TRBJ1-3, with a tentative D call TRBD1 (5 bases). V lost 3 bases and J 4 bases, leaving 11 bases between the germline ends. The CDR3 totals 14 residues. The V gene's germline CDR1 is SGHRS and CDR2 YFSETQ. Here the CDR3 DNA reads TGCGCCAGCAGCTCGGGGCAGGTCGGAAACACCATATATTTT. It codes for CASSSGQVGNTIYF.

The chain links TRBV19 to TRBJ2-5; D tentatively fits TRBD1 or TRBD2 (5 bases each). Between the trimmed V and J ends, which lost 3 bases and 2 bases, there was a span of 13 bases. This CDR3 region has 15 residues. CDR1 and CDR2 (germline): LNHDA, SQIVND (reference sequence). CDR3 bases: TGTGCCAGTAGTATCGGGGCGGATTCACAAGAGACCCAGTACTTC. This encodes CASSIGADSQETQYF. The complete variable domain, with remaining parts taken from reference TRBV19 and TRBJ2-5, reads DGGITQSPKYLFRKEGQNVTLSCEQNLNHDAMYWYRQDPGQGLRLIYYSQIVNDFQKGDIAEGYSVSREKKESFPLTVTSAQKNPTAFYLCASSIGADSQETQYFGPGTRLLVL.

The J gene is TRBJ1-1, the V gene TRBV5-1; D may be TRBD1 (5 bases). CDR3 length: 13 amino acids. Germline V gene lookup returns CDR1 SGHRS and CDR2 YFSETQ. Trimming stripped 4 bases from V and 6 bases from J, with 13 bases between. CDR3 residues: CASSPDIRAEAFF. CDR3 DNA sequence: TGCGCCAGCAGCCCGGACATTAGGGCTGAAGCTTTCTTT. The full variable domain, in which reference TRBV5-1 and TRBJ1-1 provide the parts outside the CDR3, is KAGVTQTPRYLIKTRGQQVTLSCSPISGHRSVSWYQQTPGQGLQFLFEYFSETQRNKGNFPGRFSGRQFSNSRSEMNVSTLELGDSALYLCASSPDIRAEAFFGQGTRLTVV.

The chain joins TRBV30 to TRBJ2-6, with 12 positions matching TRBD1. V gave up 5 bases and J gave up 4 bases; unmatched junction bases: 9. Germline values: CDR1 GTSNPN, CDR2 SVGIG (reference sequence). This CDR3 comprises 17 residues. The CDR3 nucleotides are TGTGCCTGGTACCGGGACAGGGGGCGCCGAGGGGCCAACGTCCTGACTTTC. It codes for CAWYRDRGRRGANVLTF. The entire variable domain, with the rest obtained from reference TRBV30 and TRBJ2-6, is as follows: SQTIHQWPATLVQPVGSPLSLECTVEGTSNPNLYWYRQAAGRGLQLLFYSVGIGQISSEVPQNLSASRPQDRQFILSSKKLLLSDSGFYLCAWYRDRGRRGANVLTFGAGSRLTVL.